This TCR beta chain stems from a study of PD-1 blockade in classical Hodgkin lymphoma. General study results and limits: Although disease activity or prior therapy may be involved, causes of the repertoire differences remain undefined.

This CDR3 region has 13 residues. The V end lost 3 bases, the J end lost 6 bases, and 11 bases lay between the germline ends. CDR1 is KGHSH, CDR2 LQKENI, per germline. Each patient's relapse followed autologous stem cell transplantation, and brentuximab vedotin exposure varied. Repertoires were generated with immunoSEQ multiplex PCR, while TCRdb's copy carries only in-frame clones and drops some. There are 35,000 or so clones in the sample; over 65% occur only once, and roughly 15% lies in the top ten. Remarks on this clone: The antigen is unknown.

This chain connects TRBV18 to TRBJ1-1; no clear D gene. The sequencing used peripheral blood mononuclear cells (PBMCs), collected before the second cycle of nivolumab. The receptor's source is a human donor with classical Hodgkin lymphoma. The CDR3 reads CASSPEEVSEAFF. The DNA of the CDR3 is TGTGCCAGCTCACCGGAGGAGGTGTCTGAAGCTTTCTTT.